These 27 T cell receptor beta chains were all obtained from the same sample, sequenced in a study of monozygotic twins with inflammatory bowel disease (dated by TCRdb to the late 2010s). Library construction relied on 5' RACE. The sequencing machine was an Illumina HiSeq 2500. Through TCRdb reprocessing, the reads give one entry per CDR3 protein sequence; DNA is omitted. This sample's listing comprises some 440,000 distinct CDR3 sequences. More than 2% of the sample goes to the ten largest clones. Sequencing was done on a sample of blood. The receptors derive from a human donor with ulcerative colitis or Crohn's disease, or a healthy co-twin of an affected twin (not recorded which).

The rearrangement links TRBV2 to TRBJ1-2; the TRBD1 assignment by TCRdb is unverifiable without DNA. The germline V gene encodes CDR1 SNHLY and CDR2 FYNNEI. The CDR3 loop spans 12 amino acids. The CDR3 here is CASHIDRDGYTF.

The CDR3 sequence is CASSAQQGAANTGELFF. The chain recombines TRBV5-1 with TRBJ2-2; the TCRdb D gene call, TRBD1, has no DNA to confirm it. Germline V gene data show CDR1 as SGHRS and CDR2 as YFSETQ. The CDR3 runs to 17 residues. Supplemented by reference TRBV5-1 and TRBJ2-2, the full variable domain reads KAGVTQTPRYLIKTRGQQVTLSCSPISGHRSVSWYQQTPGQGLQFLFEYFSETQRNKGNFPGRFSGRQFSNSRSEMNVSTLELGDSALYLCASSAQQGAANTGELFFGEGSRLTVL.

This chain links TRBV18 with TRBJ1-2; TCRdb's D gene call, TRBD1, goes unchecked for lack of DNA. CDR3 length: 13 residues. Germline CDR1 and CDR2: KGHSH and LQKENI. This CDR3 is CASSAPPLDGYTF.

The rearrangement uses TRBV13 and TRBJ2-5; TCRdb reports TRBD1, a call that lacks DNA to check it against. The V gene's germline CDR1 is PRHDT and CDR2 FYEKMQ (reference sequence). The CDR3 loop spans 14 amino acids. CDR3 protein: CASSLVGVEETQYF.

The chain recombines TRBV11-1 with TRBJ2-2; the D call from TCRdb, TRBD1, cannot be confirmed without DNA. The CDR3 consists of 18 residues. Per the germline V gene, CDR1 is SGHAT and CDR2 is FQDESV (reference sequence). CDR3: CASSLAPRQGRDTGELFF.

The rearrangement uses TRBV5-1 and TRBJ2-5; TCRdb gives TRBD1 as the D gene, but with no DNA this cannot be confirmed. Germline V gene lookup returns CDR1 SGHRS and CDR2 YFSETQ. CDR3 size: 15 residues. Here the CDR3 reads CASSPETGRKETQYF.

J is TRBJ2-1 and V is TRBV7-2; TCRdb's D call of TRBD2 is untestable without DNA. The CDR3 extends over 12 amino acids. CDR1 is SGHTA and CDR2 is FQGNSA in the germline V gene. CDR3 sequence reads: CASSLPREQQFF.

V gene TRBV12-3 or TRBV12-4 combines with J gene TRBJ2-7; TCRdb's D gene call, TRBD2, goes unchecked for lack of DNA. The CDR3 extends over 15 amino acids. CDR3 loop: CATGLAGEGSYEQYF.

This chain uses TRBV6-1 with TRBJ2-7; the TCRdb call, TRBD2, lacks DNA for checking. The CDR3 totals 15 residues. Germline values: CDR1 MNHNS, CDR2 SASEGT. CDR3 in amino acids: CASSPSGGESYEQYF.

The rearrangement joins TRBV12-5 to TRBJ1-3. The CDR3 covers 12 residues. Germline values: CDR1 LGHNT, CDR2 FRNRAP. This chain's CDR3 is CASGSPGDTIYF.

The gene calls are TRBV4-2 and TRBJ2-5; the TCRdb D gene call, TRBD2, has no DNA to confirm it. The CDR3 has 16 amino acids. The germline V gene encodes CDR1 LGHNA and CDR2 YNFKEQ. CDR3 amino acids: CASSQALAGGQETQYF.

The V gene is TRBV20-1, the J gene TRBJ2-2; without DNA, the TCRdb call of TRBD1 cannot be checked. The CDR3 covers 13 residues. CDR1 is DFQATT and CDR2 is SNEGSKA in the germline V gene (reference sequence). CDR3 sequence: CSARQGLTGELFF.

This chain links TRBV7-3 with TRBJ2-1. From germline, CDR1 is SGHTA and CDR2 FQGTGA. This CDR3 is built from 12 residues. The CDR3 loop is CASSPSDGEQFF.

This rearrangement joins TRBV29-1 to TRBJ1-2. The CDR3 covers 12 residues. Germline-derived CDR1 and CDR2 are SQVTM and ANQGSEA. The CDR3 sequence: CSVGGANYGYTF.

The CDR3: CSASGKTSGRAKSYNEQFF. The V and J genes are TRBV20-1 and TRBJ2-1; checking the TCRdb D call of TRBD2 is not possible without DNA. Germline assignment: CDR1 DFQATT and CDR2 SNEGSKA (reference sequence). The CDR3 length is 19 residues.

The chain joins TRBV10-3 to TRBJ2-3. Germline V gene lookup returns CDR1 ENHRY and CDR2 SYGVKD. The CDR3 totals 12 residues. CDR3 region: CAISEARDTQYF.

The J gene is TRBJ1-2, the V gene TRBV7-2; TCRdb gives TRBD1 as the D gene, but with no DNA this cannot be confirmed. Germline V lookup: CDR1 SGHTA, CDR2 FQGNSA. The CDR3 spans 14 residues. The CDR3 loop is CASSFFGGGNGYTF.

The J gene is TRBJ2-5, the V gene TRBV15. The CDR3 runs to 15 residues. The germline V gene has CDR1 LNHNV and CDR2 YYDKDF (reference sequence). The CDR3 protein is CATSRDRGFQETQYF.

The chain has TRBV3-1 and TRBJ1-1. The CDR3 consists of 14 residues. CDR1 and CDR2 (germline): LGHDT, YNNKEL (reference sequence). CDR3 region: CASSQEVGNTEAFF. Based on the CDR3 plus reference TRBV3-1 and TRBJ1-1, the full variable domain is DTAVSQTPKYLVTQMGNDKSIKCEQNLGHDTMYWYKQDSKKFLKIMFSYNNKELIINETVPNRFSPKSPDKAHLNLHINSLELGDSAVYFCASSQEVGNTEAFFGQGTRLTVV.

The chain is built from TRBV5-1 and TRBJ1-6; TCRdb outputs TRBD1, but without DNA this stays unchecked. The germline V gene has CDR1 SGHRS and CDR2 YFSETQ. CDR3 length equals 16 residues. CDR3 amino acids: CASSRGQGAYNSPLHF.

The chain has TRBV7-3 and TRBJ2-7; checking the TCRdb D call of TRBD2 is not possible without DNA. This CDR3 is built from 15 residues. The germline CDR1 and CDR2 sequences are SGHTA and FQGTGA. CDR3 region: CASSPGLAEPYEQYF.

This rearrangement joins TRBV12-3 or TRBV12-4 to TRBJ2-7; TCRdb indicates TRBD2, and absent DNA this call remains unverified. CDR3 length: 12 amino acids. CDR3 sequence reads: CASSGRAGEQYF.

CDR3 amino acids: CSAKPPSGANVLTF. This sequence joins TRBV20-1 and TRBJ2-6. The CDR3 runs to 14 residues. The germline CDR1 and CDR2 sequences are DFQATT and SNEGSKA (reference sequence).

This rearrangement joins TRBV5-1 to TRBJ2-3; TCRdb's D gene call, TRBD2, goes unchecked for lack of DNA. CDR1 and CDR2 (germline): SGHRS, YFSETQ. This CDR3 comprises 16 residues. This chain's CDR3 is CASSLGLAVSTDTQYF.

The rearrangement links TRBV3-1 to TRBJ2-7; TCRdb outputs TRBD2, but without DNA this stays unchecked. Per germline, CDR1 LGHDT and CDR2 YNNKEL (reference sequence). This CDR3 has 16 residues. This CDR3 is CASSLGLAGGPGEQYF.

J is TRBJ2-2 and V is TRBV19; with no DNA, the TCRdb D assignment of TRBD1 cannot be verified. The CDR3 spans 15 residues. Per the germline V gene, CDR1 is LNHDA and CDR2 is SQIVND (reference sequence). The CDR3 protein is CASSIFRGFTGELFF. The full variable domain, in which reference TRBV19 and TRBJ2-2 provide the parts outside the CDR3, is DGGITQSPKYLFRKEGQNVTLSCEQNLNHDAMYWYRQDPGQGLRLIYYSQIVNDFQKGDIAEGYSVSREKKESFPLTVTSAQKNPTAFYLCASSIFRGFTGELFFGEGSRLTVL.

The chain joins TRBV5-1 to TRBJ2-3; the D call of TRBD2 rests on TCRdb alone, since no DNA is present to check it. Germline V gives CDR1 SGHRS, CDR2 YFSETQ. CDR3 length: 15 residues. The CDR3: CASSWKRDRTDTQYF.